The 15 T cell receptor beta chains listed next were all sequenced from one sample in a study of CD8 T cells in ankylosing spondylitis. Broader study findings: Ankylosing spondylitis blood appeared to carry a characteristic TCR beta motif of roughly eight highly homologous variants.

TCRdb fed the 5' RACE reads into MiXCR, producing one record per CDR3 protein. The data show around 220,000 distinct CDR3 sequences, 15% to 20% seen once. These TCRs are of unknown antigen specificity. The sequencing input was blood, either unsorted or a sorted T cell fraction (not recorded which). The source is a male donor with ankylosing spondylitis.

This clonotype was observed at least ten times. The chain uses TRBV24-1 and TRBJ1-5, with a tentative D call TRBD1 (5 bases). Germline lookup yields CDR1 KGHDR and CDR2 SFDVKD. V dropped 4 bases and J dropped 5 bases, with 11 bases sitting between them. CDR3 length: 14 amino acids. The CDR3 nucleotides read TGTGCCACCAGTGACAGGGACGGGTATCAGCCCCAGCATTTT. Amino acids: CATSDRDGYQPQHF.

This clonotype was seen repeatedly, ten times or more. The chain joins TRBV12-3 or TRBV12-4 to TRBJ1-1; maybe TRBD1 (6 bases). V was cut by 5 bases and J by 3 bases, with 10 bases left in between. This CDR3 is 13 amino acids long. CDR3 nucleotide sequence: TGTGCCAGCAGTCTCGGGGGGCACACTGAAGCTTTCTTT. Protein: CASSLGGHTEAFF.

The rearrangement uses TRBV20-1 and TRBJ2-3; D possibly corresponds to TRBD2 (5 bases). Trimming removed 5 bases from V and 0 bases from J, with 15 bases in between. Germline CDR1 is DFQATT and CDR2 is SNEGSKA (reference sequence). There are 15 residues in the CDR3. The CDR3 DNA is TGCAGTGCTCGCGGGCCCGCAACTAGCACAGATACGCAGTATTTT. Encoded protein: CSARGPATSTDTQYF.

This clonotype turned up a few times. This chain uses TRBV2 with TRBJ2-1; 8 bases are shared with TRBD1. Germline-derived CDR1 and CDR2 are SNHLY and FYNNEI. Losses at the gene ends were 3 bases for V and 5 bases for J; bases not matched to a gene: 9. The CDR3 runs 16 residues. The CDR3 loop reads CASSDPRTGTNNEQFF. In DNA form, the CDR3 reads TGTGCCAGCAGTGACCCTAGGACAGGGACCAACAATGAGCAGTTCTTC.

This sequence joins TRBV29-1 and TRBJ2-1; D ambiguous. The CDR3 has 15 amino acids. Between the trimmed V and J ends, which lost 6 bases and 6 bases, there was a span of 21 bases. CDR1 and CDR2 (germline): SQVTM, ANQGSEA. As DNA, the CDR3 is TGCAGCGTAGCGTCGGCATATGCAAACCTCAATGAGCAGTTCTTC. Protein: CSVASAYANLNEQFF.

The chain uses TRBV28 and TRBJ2-3; TRBD1 aligns across 9 bases. The V and J ends lost 3 bases and 0 bases, in that order; junction bases with no gene match: 7. From germline, CDR1 is MDHEN and CDR2 SYDVKM. There are 17 residues in the CDR3. CDR3 in DNA: TGTGCCAGCAGTTTCTATGACAGGGGGTACAGCACAGATACGCAGTATTTT. It codes for CASSFYDRGYSTDTQYF.

The V and J genes are TRBV5-1 and TRBJ2-1; D could derive from TRBD1 or TRBD2 (5 bases each). Per germline, CDR1 SGHRS and CDR2 YFSETQ. V was pared by 0 bases and J by 2 bases, with 12 bases between. The CDR3 has 16 amino acids. The CDR3 DNA is TGCGCCAGCAGCTTGGATCCGGGACCTCCCTACAATGAGCAGTTCTTC. As protein: CASSLDPGPPYNEQFF.

The rearrangement uses TRBV20-1 and TRBJ2-7, with D tentatively TRBD2 (6 bases). The ends were cut back, 0 bases at V and 2 bases at J, with 17 bases in the middle. Germline lookup yields CDR1 DFQATT and CDR2 SNEGSKA (reference sequence). This CDR3 spans 16 amino acids. This CDR3 reads CSARDRGGVLTYEQYF. DNA for the CDR3: TGCAGTGCTAGAGATCGGGGCGGGGTCTTAACCTACGAGCAGTACTTC.

This clonotype was counted a few times. The chain has TRBV7-9 and TRBJ1-1; no definite D call. Trimming left V 5 bases short and J 1 base short, with 14 bases between. The germline V gene has CDR1 SEHNR and CDR2 FQNEAQ (reference sequence). The CDR3 has 15 residues. Here the CDR3 reads CASSTDTGRNTEAFF. The CDR3 DNA reads TGTGCCAGCAGCACCGACACGGGGAGGAACACTGAAGCTTTCTTT.

The chain recombines TRBV25-1 with TRBJ2-3; 7 bases map to TRBD2. Germline V CDR1 and CDR2: MGHDK, SYGVNS. CDR3 length: 15 amino acids. The V and J ends lost 1 base and 5 bases, in that order; junction bases with no gene match: 6. Written as DNA, the CDR3 is TGTGCCAGCAGTGAATTCGGGGAGGGCAAAGATACGCAGTATTTT. This translates into CASSEFGEGKDTQYF. The entire variable domain, with the rest obtained from reference TRBV25-1 and TRBJ2-3, is as follows: EADIYQTPRYLVIGTGKKITLECSQTMGHDKMYWYQQDPGMELHLIHYSYGVNSTEKGDLSSESTVSRIRTEHFPLTLESARPSHTSQYLCASSEFGEGKDTQYFGPGTRLTVL.

This clonotype was seen more than once but under ten times. The chain joins TRBV7-9 to TRBJ1-4; no firm D call. With 4 bases removed from V and 0 bases from J, the gap between germline ends came to 12 bases. The length of the CDR3 is 16 residues. The germline V gene encodes CDR1 SEHNR and CDR2 FQNEAQ (reference sequence). The CDR3 spells CASSSLSTATNEKLFF. The CDR3 DNA is TGTGCCAGCAGCTCTCTCTCGACCGCAACTAATGAAAAACTGTTTTTT.

The chain employs TRBV11-3 and TRBJ2-1, with 9 nucleotides matching TRBD1. Germline CDR1 and CDR2: SGHNT and YENEEA. Trimming at V came to 6 bases and at J to 5 bases, leaving 2 bases not matched to a gene. The CDR3 contains 13 residues. The DNA for the CDR3 is TGTGCCAGCAGGGACAGGGGTAACAATGAGCAGTTCTTC. It yields the protein CASRDRGNNEQFF.

This clonotype was seen a handful of times. V usage is TRBV24-1 and J usage is TRBJ2-7; the D gene could be TRBD1 or TRBD2 (5 bases each). V lost 3 bases, J lost 2 bases, and 13 bases lay in between. Germline V gene lookup returns CDR1 KGHDR and CDR2 SFDVKD. This CDR3 has 15 residues. The CDR3 reads CATSDPGTDPYEQYF. In DNA form, the CDR3 reads TGTGCCACCAGTGATCCCGGGACGGACCCCTACGAGCAGTACTTC.

This clonotype was seen a single time. V and J are TRBV7-2 and TRBJ1-1, with 7 bases fitting TRBD1. The CDR3 extends over 15 amino acids. The V gene's germline CDR1 is SGHTA and CDR2 FQGNSA. Trimming at V came to 5 bases and at J to 0 bases, leaving 6 bases not matched to a gene. The DNA for the CDR3 is TGTGCCAGCAGCCCGGGACAGACCATGAACACTGAAGCTTTCTTT. This translates into CASSPGQTMNTEAFF.

This clonotype was detected many times. The chain recombines TRBV4-2 with TRBJ2-1; 11 bases are shared with TRBD2. Per germline, CDR1 LGHNA and CDR2 YNFKEQ. The J segment lost 4 bases and the V segment lost 0 bases, leaving 14 bases of the junction unmatched. The CDR3 is 20 residues long. CDR3 residues: CASSQDLLAGGPLPYNEQFF. CDR3 nucleotide sequence: TGTGCCAGCAGCCAAGATCTTCTAGCGGGAGGCCCCTTGCCGTACAATGAGCAGTTCTTC.